The 11 T cell receptor beta chains below all came from one sample that was sequenced in a study of blood T cell repertoires in COVID-19. Sequencing was performed with immunoSEQ multiplex PCR; in TCRdb, only in-frame clones are kept and a portion is missing. The data contain roughly 400,000 clones, approximately 91% of them seen just once; the ten biggest clones take up 1.2% to 1.5%. What was sequenced was PBMCs or T cells enriched from blood (not recorded which). The receptors come from a woman aged 18-29 years who had been exposed to COVID-19.

The rearrangement links TRBV10-3 to TRBJ2-7; 8 bases are a match to TRBD2. Germline V lookup: CDR1 ENHRY, CDR2 SYGVKD. J gave up 5 bases and V 8 bases, and 8 bases lay outside the gene matches. The CDR3 is made up of 13 amino acids. CDR3: CAIHSGGIHEQYF. CDR3 in DNA: TGTGCCATCCACTCGGGAGGGATCCACGAGCAGTACTTC.

The gene calls are TRBV13 and TRBJ2-7; 8 nucleotides agree with TRBD1. From germline, CDR1 is PRHDT and CDR2 FYEKMQ (reference sequence). The CDR3 consists of 16 residues. V was pared by 3 bases and J by 0 bases, with 7 bases of the junction left unmatched. CDR3 nucleotide sequence: TGTGCCAGCAGCTTCCCGACAGGGGAACGCTCCTACGAGCAGTACTTC. Protein: CASSFPTGERSYEQYF.

The rearrangement links TRBV27 to TRBJ2-7; D unclear. The CDR3 spans 12 residues. Germline CDR1 is MNHEY and CDR2 is SMNVEV (reference sequence). The chain's CDR3 is CLVGASSYEQYF. In nucleotides, the CDR3 is TGTCTAGTAGGAGCCTCTTCCTACGAGCAGTACTTC.

This clone was recorded a few times. The rearrangement links TRBV3-1 (or the pseudogene TRBV3-2) to TRBJ2-1, with 10 bases identical to TRBD1. The CDR3 sequence is 16 residues long. The germline CDR1 and CDR2 sequences are LGHDT and YNNKEL (reference sequence). Trimming took 1 base from V and 10 from J; bases not matched to a gene: 10. The CDR3 protein is CASSQGRSGTGVEQFF. The DNA of the CDR3 is TGTGCCAGCAGCCAAGGGCGATCCGGGACAGGGGTCGAGCAGTTCTTC.

V and J are TRBV7-9 and TRBJ2-1; D is ambiguous. Deletions cut 5 bases from V and 0 bases from J, with 11 bases between. The V gene's germline CDR1 is SEHNR and CDR2 FQNEAQ (reference sequence). This CDR3 comprises 15 residues. The CDR3 DNA follows: TGTGCCAGCAGCCCAGATTTCAGCTCCTACAATGAGCAGTTCTTC. Protein product: CASSPDFSSYNEQFF.

This clone was observed once. The gene calls are TRBV5-1 and TRBJ2-7, with 8 nucleotides matching TRBD2. The V gene's germline CDR1 is SGHRS and CDR2 YFSETQ. This CDR3 contains 13 residues. The V segment lost 2 bases and the J segment 5 bases; nucleotides outside the gene matches: 3. CDR3 sequence (DNA): TGCGCCAGCAGCTTCAGCGGGAGTAACGAGCAGTACTTC. This translates into CASSFSGSNEQYF.

J is TRBJ2-3 and V is TRBV18; TRBD1 might be the D (7 bases). CDR3 length: 14 residues. The germline V and J ends were trimmed by 6 bases and 5 bases, with 15 bases remaining between them. The V gene's germline CDR1 is KGHSH and CDR2 LQKENI. The CDR3 DNA is TGTGCCAGCTCCCAGGGGGGCCAGGTAGATACGCAGTATTTT. Translated: CASSQGGQVDTQYF.

The chain has TRBV11-2 and TRBJ1-3; possible D gene TRBD1, 6 bases. Germline lookup yields CDR1 SGHAT and CDR2 FQNNGV. V lost 1 base and J lost 0, with 10 bases in between. This CDR3 is 16 amino acids long. The CDR3 bases are TGTGCCAGCAGCTTAGTAGGGACAAGCTCTGGAAACACCATATATTTT. This gives the protein CASSLVGTSSGNTIYF.

The chain has TRBV19 and TRBJ1-1; 11 positions agree with TRBD1. The CDR3 sequence is 17 residues long. The J segment lost 3 bases and the V segment lost 4 bases, leaving 10 bases of the junction unmatched. Per germline, CDR1 LNHDA and CDR2 SQIVND (reference sequence). CDR3 sequence (DNA): TGTGCCAGTAGTACGTCCAGGGACAGGGGGTTTTACACTGAAGCTTTCTTT. It codes for CASSTSRDRGFYTEAFF.

The chain is built from TRBV5-1 and TRBJ2-1; TRBD2 matches 8 bases. Germline loops: CDR1 SGHRS, CDR2 YFSETQ. The CDR3 contains 16 residues. V lost 0 bases to trimming and J lost 5 bases; unmatched junction nucleotides: 7. CDR3 DNA: TGCGCCAGCAGCTTGGATGGGCCGGGGGGGAACAATGAGCAGTTCTTC. Translated, it gives CASSLDGPGGNNEQFF.

This clone came up a few times. This sequence joins TRBV28 and TRBJ2-7; 8 nucleotides match TRBD2. The junction had 7 bases not matched to a gene; V was cut back by 7 bases and J by 5 bases. Germline CDR1 is MDHEN and CDR2 is SYDVKM. This CDR3 comprises 13 residues. The CDR3 region is CASTPGGGHEQYF. As DNA, the CDR3 is TGTGCCAGCACTCCCGGGGGGGGCCACGAGCAGTACTTC.